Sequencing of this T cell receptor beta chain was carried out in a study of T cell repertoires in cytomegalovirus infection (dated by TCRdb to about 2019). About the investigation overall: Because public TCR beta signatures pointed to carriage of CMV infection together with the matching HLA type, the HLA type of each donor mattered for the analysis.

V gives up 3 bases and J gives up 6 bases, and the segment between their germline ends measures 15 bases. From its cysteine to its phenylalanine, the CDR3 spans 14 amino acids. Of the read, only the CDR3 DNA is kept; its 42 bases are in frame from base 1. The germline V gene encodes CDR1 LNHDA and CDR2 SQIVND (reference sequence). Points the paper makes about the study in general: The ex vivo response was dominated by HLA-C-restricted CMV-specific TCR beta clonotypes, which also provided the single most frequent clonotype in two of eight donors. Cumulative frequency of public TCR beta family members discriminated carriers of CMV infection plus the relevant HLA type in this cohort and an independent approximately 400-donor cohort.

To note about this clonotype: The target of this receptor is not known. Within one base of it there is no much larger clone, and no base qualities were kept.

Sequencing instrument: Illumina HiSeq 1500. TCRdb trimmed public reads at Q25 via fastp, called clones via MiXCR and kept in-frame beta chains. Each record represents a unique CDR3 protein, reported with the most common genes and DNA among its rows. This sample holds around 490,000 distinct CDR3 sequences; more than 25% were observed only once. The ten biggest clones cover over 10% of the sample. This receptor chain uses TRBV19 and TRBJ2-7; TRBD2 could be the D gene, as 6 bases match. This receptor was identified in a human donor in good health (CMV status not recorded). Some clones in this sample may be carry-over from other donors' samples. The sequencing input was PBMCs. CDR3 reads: CASSIRGIGSEQYF. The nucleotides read TGTGCCAGTAGTATTCGAGGAATCGGGAGCGAGCAGTACTTC.